This T cell receptor (beta chain) is drawn from a study of blood T cells in healthy people across ages. Study-wide context: Capture via template switching afforded approximately one barcoded beta molecule per two T cells.

This CDR3 is 14 amino acids long. Germline-derived CDR1 and CDR2 are SQVTM and ANQGSEA. Combining a sample-barcoded 5' primer with a J-beta primer mix, a second PCR ran for 7 to 11 cycles. Each cDNA molecule, via a template-switch adaptor with 12 random nucleotides, was tagged. MiXCR, applied by TCRdb to the 5' RACE reads, yields one record per CDR3 protein. Of 1,800,000 or so distinct CDR3 sequences listed, 30% to 40% were seen once; the top ten hold around 23%. Study-wide results and limits: Estimated diversity, derived from one million T cells, was regarded as an underestimate.

The sample providers were healthy Caucasian people from Russia, aged about 6 to 90. With regard to this clonotype: Its antigen is unidentified. One end of the junction is discordant with germline, which a read error may explain.

Material for sequencing was blood. This clonotype was sampled from a human donor in good health. The chain couples TRBV29-1 to TRBJ2-2, with no clear D. CDR3 in amino acids: CSVEALGSTGELFF. The CDR3 bases are TGCAGCGTCGAAGCGCTGGGAAGCACCGGGGAGCTGTTTTTT.